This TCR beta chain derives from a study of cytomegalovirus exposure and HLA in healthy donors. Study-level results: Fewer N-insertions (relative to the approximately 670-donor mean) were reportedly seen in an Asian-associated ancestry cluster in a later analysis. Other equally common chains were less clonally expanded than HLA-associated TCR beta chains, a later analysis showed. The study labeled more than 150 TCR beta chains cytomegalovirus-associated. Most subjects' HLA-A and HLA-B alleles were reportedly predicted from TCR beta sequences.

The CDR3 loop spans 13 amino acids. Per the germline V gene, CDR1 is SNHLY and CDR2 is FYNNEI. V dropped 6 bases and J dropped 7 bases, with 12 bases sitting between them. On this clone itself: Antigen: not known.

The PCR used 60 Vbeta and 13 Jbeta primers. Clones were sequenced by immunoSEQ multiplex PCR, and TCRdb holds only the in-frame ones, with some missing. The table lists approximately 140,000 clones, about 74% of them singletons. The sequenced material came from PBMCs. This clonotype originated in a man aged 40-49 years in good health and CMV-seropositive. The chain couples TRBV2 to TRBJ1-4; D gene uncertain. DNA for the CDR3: TGTGCCAGCAGAAACAGCTTAACTGAAAAACTGTTTTTT. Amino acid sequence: CASRNSLTEKLFF. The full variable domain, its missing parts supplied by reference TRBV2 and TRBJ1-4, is EPEVTQTPSHQVTQMGQEVILRCVPISNHLYFYWYRQILGQKVEFLVSFYNNEISEKSEIFDDQFSVERPDGSNFTLKIRSTKLEDSAMYFCASRNSLTEKLFFGSGTQLSVL.